This is a list of T cell receptor beta chains from one sample in a study of CD8 T cells in ankylosing spondylitis. From the 5' RACE reads, TCRdb called clonotypes with MiXCR, one entry per CDR3 protein. The sample holds approximately 300,000 distinct CDR3 sequences, less than 10% seen once. The material sequenced was blood, either unsorted or a sorted T cell fraction (not recorded which). The receptors derive from a male donor with ankylosing spondylitis. Each CDR3 is given with its conserved first and last residue. D genes are given only for firm matches. Clone size is not always given. Where it is, it says once, few, many or a class for expanded clones.

CASSSTQGASYEQYF	TGCGCCAGCAGCTCTACCCAGGGGGCATCCTACGAGCAGTACTTC	few	TRBD1	TRBJ2-7	TRBV5-1
CASSARGINTGELFF	TGTGCCAGCAGCGCCAGGGGGATCAACACCGGGGAGCTGTTTTTT	many	TRBD1	TRBJ2-2	TRBV9
CASSSERGGGEQFF	TGTGCCAGCAGTTCAGAGCGCGGGGGAGGTGAGCAGTTCTTC	NA	TRBD2	TRBJ2-1	TRBV6-2/TRBV6-3
CITSLGSEETQYF	TGCATCACCTCGCTGGGATCCGAAGAGACCCAGTACTTC	many	NA	TRBJ2-5	TRBV29-1
CSAPTGVNEKLFF	TGCAGTGCACCTACCGGGGTTAATGAAAAACTGTTTTTT	many	NA	TRBJ1-4	TRBV20-1
CASSQQGNIMGEQYF	TGTGCCAGCTCACAACAAGGGAACATAATGGGCGAGCAGTACTTC	NA	NA	TRBJ2-7	TRBV18
CASNMSGGRRRWELFF	TGTGCCAGCAACATGAGCGGGGGGCGCCGGCGGTGGGAGCTGTTTTTT	few	TRBD2	TRBJ2-2	TRBV12-3/TRBV12-4
CASSWAGREETQYF	TGCGCCAGCAGCTGGGCGGGACGGGAAGAGACCCAGTACTTC	NA	NA	TRBJ2-5	TRBV5-1
CSAAKLAGFRDEQFF	TGCAGCGCCGCGAAACTAGCGGGATTTAGAGATGAGCAGTTCTTC	NA	TRBD2	TRBJ2-1	TRBV20-1
CASSLTSGNTDTQYF	TGTGCCAGCAGCTTAACTAGCGGGAACACAGATACGCAGTATTTT	NA	TRBD2	TRBJ2-3	TRBV7-2
CSALGAGGYDNEQFF	TGCAGTGCCCTAGGCGCGGGAGGATACGACAATGAGCAGTTCTTC	many	TRBD2	TRBJ2-1	TRBV20-1
CASSQDRASGLNLEQFF	TGCGCCAGCAGCCAAGATCGTGCGTCGGGACTAAATCTTGAGCAGTTCTTC	few	TRBD2	TRBJ2-1	TRBV4-3
CSALAGVRNIQYF	TGCAGTGCCCTAGCGGGAGTCAGAAACATTCAGTACTTC	NA	TRBD2	TRBJ2-4	TRBV20-1
CSATSVTGTYEQYF	TGCAGTGCTACGAGCGTCACAGGGACCTACGAGCAGTACTTC	NA	NA	TRBJ2-7	TRBV20-1
CSASTSGPYNEQFF	TGCAGTGCTAGTACTAGCGGGCCGTACAATGAGCAGTTCTTC	few	TRBD2	TRBJ2-1	TRBV20-1
CASSQAAGARTDTQYF	TGTGCCAGCAGCCAAGCGGCAGGAGCCCGCACAGATACGCAGTATTTT	few	NA	TRBJ2-3	TRBV3-1
CASSRLYGEAFF	TGCGCCAGCAGCAGGTTGTACGGTGAAGCTTTCTTT	NA	NA	TRBJ1-1	TRBV5-1
CASSFLERETQYF	TGTGCCAGCAGTTTTCTCGAACGGGAGACCCAGTACTTC	few	NA	TRBJ2-5	TRBV6-6